This passage covers 21 T cell receptor beta chains from one sample sequenced in a study of T cells in Graves' hyperthyroidism and ophthalmopathy. The TCR beta CDR3 regions underwent amplification using RNA transcripts as the source. During a first-round RT-PCR of the TCR CDR3, the HTBI primer set was used. TCRdb redid the calling of the multiplex PCR reads with MiXCR, one entry per CDR3 protein. The sample includes over 400,000 distinct CDR3 sequences, around 15% of them seen just once. Sequencing used blood. These receptors came from a man aged 18 to 30 with Graves' ophthalmopathy.

This clonotype was seen many times. This chain joins TRBV11-2 and TRBJ2-3; 11 nucleotides agree with TRBD2. Germline assignment: CDR1 SGHAT and CDR2 FQNNGV. V lost 6 bases to trimming and J lost 0 bases; unmatched junction nucleotides: 17. This CDR3 region has 20 residues. The CDR3 sequence: CASRDTGGKGLAGSTDTQYF. The CDR3 DNA reads as TGTGCCAGCAGGGATACAGGGGGGAAAGGACTAGCGGGTAGCACAGATACGCAGTATTTT.

This clonotype was seen repeatedly, ten times or more. Since a much larger clone is just one base distant, this may be a read error. The rearrangement joins TRBV9 to TRBJ2-7; 10 bases are a match to TRBD1. Trimming cost V 3 bases and J 3 bases; bases outside gene matches: 3. The germline gives CDR1 SGDLS, CDR2 YYNGEE. CDR3 size: 14 residues. Written as DNA, the CDR3 is TGTGCCAGCAGCGCCGGGACAGGGGACTACGAGCAGTACTTC. Translation: CASSAGTGDYEQYF.

For this clonotype: A much larger clone lies one base from this, so it may be a read error. The rearrangement uses TRBV10-3 and TRBJ2-5; the D is unclear. Per germline, CDR1 ENHRY and CDR2 SYGVKD. Trimming removed 5 bases from V and 4 bases from J, with 14 bases in between. The CDR3 extends over 14 amino acids. The DNA of the CDR3 is TGTGCCATCAGTCCGGAACAAAGAGGAGAGACCCAGTACTTC. It translates to CAISPEQRGETQYF.

This clonotype was observed a handful of times. V is TRBV19 and J is TRBJ1-3; D ambiguous. Looked up from germline, CDR1 is LNHDA and CDR2 is SQIVND (reference sequence). This CDR3 is built from 16 residues. The V gene lost 7 bases and the J gene lost 0 bases, with 16 bases spanning the gap. CDR3 DNA sequence: TGTGCCAGTAACACCGCGACACAGAGCTCTGGAAACACCATATATTTT. Translated: CASNTATQSSGNTIYF.

In its sample, this clonotype was seen many times. CDR3 protein: CASSHGPMNTEAFF. The DNA for the CDR3 is TGCGCCAGCAGCCACGGACCCATGAACACTGAAGCTTTCTTT. The chain uses TRBV5-1 and TRBJ1-1; no clear D. CDR3 size: 14 residues. The V and J ends lost 4 bases and 0 bases respectively, with 10 bases between them. Germline CDR1 is SGHRS and CDR2 is YFSETQ.

This clonotype showed up just a few times. This chain uses TRBV9 with TRBJ1-1, with 7 bases lining up with TRBD1. Trimming cost V 0 bases and J 0 bases; bases outside gene matches: 5. Germline V lookup: CDR1 SGDLS, CDR2 YYNGEE. This CDR3 is 16 amino acids long. Here the CDR3 DNA reads TGTGCCAGCAGCGTAGGGGGGGGACAGCTGAACACTGAAGCTTTCTTT. Encoded protein: CASSVGGGQLNTEAFF.

With regard to this clonotype: In this CDR3 the conserved last residue, phenylalanine or tryptophan, is missing, so a read error is likely. This chain joins TRBV5-1 and TRBJ2-5; D may be TRBD2 (6 bases). The CDR3 is 20 amino acids. The V end was cut by 1 base, the J end by 4 bases, with 29 bases between. CDR1 is SGHRS and CDR2 is YFSETQ in the germline V gene. The CDR3 protein is CASSLRGSRTGMLGGETQYL. DNA of the CDR3: TGCGCCAGCAGCTTGAGGGGTAGTCGAACAGGAATGCTGGGGGGAGAGACCCAGTACCTC.

The chain joins TRBV4-2 to TRBJ2-5; either TRBD1 or TRBD2 may fit D (5 bases each). Germline CDR1 LGHNA, CDR2 YNFKEQ. V was cut by 6 bases and J by 0 bases, with 11 bases left in between. The CDR3 spans 14 residues. The chain's CDR3 is CASSSGTHQETQYF. Written as DNA, the CDR3 is TGTGCCAGCAGTTCCGGGACCCACCAAGAGACCCAGTACTTC.

This clonotype has ten or more counts. The gene calls are TRBV3-1 and TRBJ2-7; D might be TRBD2 (6 bases). Germline values: CDR1 LGHDT, CDR2 YNNKEL (reference sequence). V lost 2 bases and J 5 bases, leaving 13 bases between the germline ends. The CDR3 loop spans 14 amino acids. The CDR3 spells CASSQTGRENEQYF. CDR3 nucleotides: TGTGCCAGCAGCCAAACAGGACGGGAGAACGAGCAGTACTTC.

This clonotype was counted at least ten times. The rearrangement uses TRBV3-1 and TRBJ2-7, with D uncertain. This CDR3 spans 14 amino acids. The germline V gene encodes CDR1 LGHDT and CDR2 YNNKEL (reference sequence). Trimming left V 4 bases short and J 0 bases short, with 10 bases between. CDR3 in amino acids: CASSLSSDSYEQYF. The CDR3 coding sequence is TGTGCCAGCAGCCTTAGCAGTGACTCCTACGAGCAGTACTTC.

The chain couples TRBV24-1 to TRBJ2-7; a weak D match, TRBD1 (6 bases). In germline, CDR1 is KGHDR, CDR2 SFDVKD. The CDR3 extends over 12 amino acids. The V end was cut by 5 bases, the J end by 4 bases, with 8 bases between. This CDR3 is CATSAQGYEQYF. Here the CDR3 DNA reads TGTGCCACCAGTGCCCAGGGGTACGAGCAGTACTTC.

This clonotype was seen repeatedly, ten times or more. The chain combines TRBV6-1 with TRBJ1-1, with a tentative D call TRBD1 (6 bases). Deletions cut 6 bases from V and 1 base from J, with 6 bases between. Germline CDR1 is MNHNS and CDR2 is SASEGT. This CDR3 contains 12 residues. CDR3 in amino acids: CASRTGNTEAFF. CDR3 bases: TGTGCCAGCAGGACAGGGAACACTGAAGCTTTCTTT.

This clonotype was recorded many times. This chain joins TRBV5-1 and TRBJ1-6; D may be TRBD1 (5 bases). This CDR3 comprises 15 residues. Germline loops: CDR1 SGHRS, CDR2 YFSETQ. The V gene lost 4 bases and the J gene lost 4 bases, with 12 bases spanning the gap. CDR3 nucleotide sequence: TGCGCCAGCAGCACCGAGGACAAGTATAATTCACCCCTCCACTTT. Translated: CASSTEDKYNSPLHF.

J is TRBJ1-6 and V is TRBV5-4; 7 bases map to TRBD1. V lost 4 bases to trimming and J lost 7 bases; unmatched junction nucleotides: 5. The V gene's germline CDR1 is SGHNT and CDR2 YYREEE (reference sequence). The CDR3 covers 14 residues. CDR3 sequence reads: CASSRQGENSPLHF. The CDR3 DNA reads TGTGCCAGCAGCCGACAGGGAGAAAATTCACCCCTCCACTTT.

This clonotype occurred many times. V is TRBV13 and J is TRBJ2-3; D might be TRBD2 (6 bases). The CDR3 totals 17 residues. Germline assignment: CDR1 PRHDT and CDR2 FYEKMQ (reference sequence). The ends were cut back, 7 bases at V and 0 bases at J, with 20 bases in the middle. This CDR3 reads CASTSQVAEGSTDTQYF. DNA of the CDR3: TGTGCCAGCACCTCCCAGGTGGCGGAGGGTAGCACAGATACGCAGTATTTT.

This clonotype was picked up many times. The CDR3 protein is CASSLIGHQSSYNEQFF. In nucleotides, the CDR3 is TGTGCCAGCAGTTTAATCGGCCACCAGAGCTCCTACAATGAGCAGTTCTTC. This rearrangement joins TRBV27 to TRBJ2-1, with unresolved D. From germline, CDR1 is MNHEY and CDR2 SMNVEV (reference sequence). V lost 2 bases to trimming and J lost 0 bases, with 14 bases between them. The CDR3 covers 17 residues.

This clonotype was recorded at least ten times. Here the CDR3 DNA reads TGTGCCGAGGGGACATCGAAGCCCTACGAGCAGTACTTC. Translating gives CAEGTSKPYEQYF. The V gene is TRBV7-9, the J gene TRBJ2-7, with a tentative D call TRBD1 (6 bases). CDR3 length: 13 residues. From germline, CDR1 is SEHNR and CDR2 FQNEAQ (reference sequence). V was clipped by 11 bases and J by 2 bases, with 16 bases between them.

V is TRBV18 and J is TRBJ2-7; 7 bases map to TRBD1. V was pared by 4 bases and J by 6 bases, with 6 bases of the junction left unmatched. This CDR3 is 13 amino acids long. Per the germline V gene, CDR1 is KGHSH and CDR2 is LQKENI. The CDR3 protein is CASSRTGVIEQYF. In nucleotides, the CDR3 is TGTGCCAGCTCACGCACAGGGGTAATCGAGCAGTACTTC.

This clonotype was detected ten times or more. The chain carries TRBV10-3 and TRBJ1-2, with no clear D. This CDR3 has 15 residues. Per the germline V gene, CDR1 is ENHRY and CDR2 is SYGVKD. With 2 bases removed from V and 0 bases from J, the gap between germline ends came to 10 bases. CDR3 in DNA: TGTGCCATCAGTGAGGTTTGGGTCCCTAACTATGGCTACACCTTC. It is translated as CAISEVWVPNYGYTF.

The table lists this clonotype with many counts. The chain employs TRBV11-3 and TRBJ2-2, with TRBD2 matching over 7 bases. Germline CDR1 is SGHNT and CDR2 is YENEEA. The CDR3 loop spans 17 amino acids. V was pared by 5 bases and J by 5 bases, with 14 bases of the junction left unmatched. CDR3 bases: TGTGCCAGCAGCGAGGGGACTAACAGCGTGGAGACCGGGGAGCTGTTTTTT. This encodes CASSEGTNSVETGELFF.

This clonotype showed up many times. The chain recombines TRBV7-9 with TRBJ2-3, with D perhaps TRBD1 or TRBD2 (5 bases each). CDR3 size: 15 residues. Trimming removed 5 bases at V and 3 bases at J, with 15 bases between. Germline V gene lookup returns CDR1 SEHNR and CDR2 FQNEAQ (reference sequence). The CDR3 coding sequence is TGTGCCAGCAGCCAGGGACCGAGGAAGACAGATACGCAGTATTTT. Its translation is CASSQGPRKTDTQYF.